The 20 T cell receptor beta chains given below trace back to one sample, sequenced in a study of post-analysis software for immune sequencing data. General study points: About 5 TRBV segments (TRBV5-6, TRBV5-1 and TRBV20-1 among them) occurred more frequently in patients than in controls.

No antigen has been identified for these receptors. Unique molecular identifiers had been added to the TCR beta cDNA libraries. One entry per CDR3 protein results from TCRdb running MiXCR on the PCR reads. The sample holds roughly 540,000 distinct CDR3 sequences; roughly 34% are singletons and the top ten take about 5.6%. What was sequenced was blood. These receptors were taken from a girl between 2 and 17 years old with multiple sclerosis.

J is TRBJ2-6 and V is TRBV5-1; TRBD2 matches 10 bases. CDR3 length: 19 residues. The ends lost 4 bases at V and 0 bases at J; junction bases unmatched: 10. Looked up from germline, CDR1 is SGHRS and CDR2 is YFSETQ. CDR3 bases: TGCGCCAGCAGCGCCCCCTCTAGCGGGGGCAACTCTGGGGCCAACGTCCTGACTTTC. It codes for CASSAPSSGGNSGANVLTF.

The rearrangement links TRBV4-1 to TRBJ1-1; 8 nucleotides align to TRBD1. V shed 1 base and J 4 bases; nucleotides not matched to a gene: 5. Germline-derived CDR1 and CDR2 are MGHRA and YSYEKL. The CDR3 runs to 15 residues. The CDR3 here is CASSQGQGRSTEAFF. CDR3 nucleotide sequence: TGCGCCAGCAGCCAAGGACAGGGGAGGAGCACTGAAGCTTTCTTT.

For this clonotype: A much larger clone sits a single nucleotide away, making a read error possible. The V and J genes are TRBV11-2 and TRBJ2-7; 8 bases align to TRBD2. CDR3 length: 15 residues. The germline V gene has CDR1 SGHAT and CDR2 FQNNGV. CDR3 residues: CASSLGRGADGTQHF. The DNA of the CDR3 is TGTGCCAGCAGCTTAGGGCGGGGGGCCGACGGGACCCAGCACTTC. The whole variable domain, filled in from reference TRBV11-2 and TRBJ2-7, reads EAGVAQSPRYKIIEKRQSVAFWCNPISGHATLYWYQQILGQGPKLLIQFQNNGVVDDSQLPKDRFSAERLKGVDSTLKIQPAKLEDSAVYLCASSLGRGADGTQHFGPGTRLTVT.

Comments on this clonotype: Given a much more abundant clone one base away, this may be a read error. The V and J genes are TRBV5-1 and TRBJ2-1, with D maybe TRBD1 (6 bases). The germline V and J ends were trimmed by 4 bases and 5 bases, with 10 bases remaining between them. Germline V CDR1 and CDR2: SGHRS, YFSETQ. The CDR3 runs 13 residues. In DNA, the CDR3 is TGCGCCAGCAGCGGTGGACAGCACAATGAGCAGTTCTTC. Amino acids: CASSGGQHNEQFF. Based on the CDR3 plus reference TRBV5-1 and TRBJ2-1, the full variable domain is KAGVTQTPRYLIKTRGQQVTLSCSPISGHRSVSWYQQTPGQGLQFLFEYFSETQRNKGNFPGRFSGRQFSNSRSEMNVSTLELGDSALYLCASSGGQHNEQFFGPGTRLTVL.

V and J are TRBV6-6 and TRBJ1-5; the match to TRBD1 covers 7 bases. Germline CDR1 MNHNY, CDR2 SVGAGI (reference sequence). This CDR3 has 14 residues. J lost 4 bases, V lost 7 bases, and 7 bases had no gene match. The CDR3 is CASTGQARNQPQHF. CDR3 in DNA: TGTGCCAGCACTGGACAGGCGCGGAATCAGCCCCAGCATTTT.

The chain combines TRBV4-1 with TRBJ2-5; perhaps D is TRBD1 or TRBD2 (5 bases each). The CDR3 extends over 15 amino acids. With 3 bases removed from V and 4 bases from J, the gap between germline ends came to 15 bases. Germline loops: CDR1 MGHRA, CDR2 YSYEKL. As DNA, the CDR3 is TGCGCCAGCAGCCAGGGGGAATTGAGAGGAGAGACCCAGTACTTC. Its protein is CASSQGELRGETQYF.

The J gene is TRBJ1-2, the V gene TRBV6-1, with D maybe TRBD1 (5 bases). Trimming took 0 bases from V and 3 from J, leaving 11 bases between them. The CDR3 spans 15 residues. The germline V gene encodes CDR1 MNHNS and CDR2 SASEGT. The DNA of the CDR3 is TGTGCCAGCAGTGAAGCAACAGGAGGGTACTATGGCTACACCTTC. Its protein is CASSEATGGYYGYTF.

The chain couples TRBV7-6 to TRBJ2-1; the D gene could be TRBD1 or TRBD2 (6 bases each). The V end was cut by 4 bases, the J end by 0 bases, with 13 bases between. The CDR3 is made up of 16 amino acids. The germline CDR1 and CDR2 sequences are SGHVS and FNYEAQ. The CDR3 region has the DNA TGTGCCAGCAGCTCCGACACGGGGGCCTCCTACAATGAGCAGTTCTTC. This sequence encodes CASSSDTGASYNEQFF.

The rearrangement joins TRBV4-1 to TRBJ2-4; 7 positions agree with TRBD2. The J call is in doubt because the DNA end fits TRBJ2-7 better. Germline CDR1 is MGHRA and CDR2 is YSYEKL. The CDR3 runs to 15 residues. CDR3 region: CASSQWGGGGYEQYF. DNA of the CDR3: TGCGCCAGCAGCCAATGGGGCGGGGGAGGGTACGAGCAGTACTTC.

This clonotype was seen more than once but under ten times. The rearrangement joins TRBV24-1 to TRBJ2-5, with TRBD1 matching 10 bases. CDR3 length: 17 residues. V was pared by 1 base and J by 2 bases, with 6 bases of the junction left unmatched. Germline V gene sequence: CDR1 KGHDR, CDR2 SFDVKD. The CDR3 coding sequence is TGTGCCACCAGTGATTTTAGGGACAGGGGTCGGCAAGAGACCCAGTACTTC. This sequence encodes CATSDFRDRGRQETQYF.

This clonotype was counted between two and nine times. The chain combines TRBV12-3 or TRBV12-4 with TRBJ1-5; D might be TRBD1 (5 bases). V gave up 2 bases and J gave up 6 bases, with 14 bases separating them. The CDR3 runs to 15 residues. The CDR3 bases are TGTGCCAGCAGTTTATTCCAGGGTCGTGGTCAGCCCCAGCATTTT. Residues: CASSLFQGRGQPQHF.

This clonotype was observed a few times. The chain recombines TRBV6-1 with TRBJ2-3; D not certain. Germline V gene data show CDR1 as MNHNS and CDR2 as SASEGT. V lost 3 bases and J 6 bases, leaving 16 bases between the germline ends. The CDR3 spans 15 residues. CDR3 sequence: CASSDPLQWVDTQYF. CDR3 nucleotides: TGTGCCAGCAGTGACCCCCTACAATGGGTGGATACGCAGTATTTT.

The gene calls are TRBV29-1 and TRBJ2-5, with a weak D call TRBD1 (6 bases). Germline CDR1 and CDR2: SQVTM and ANQGSEA. Trimming left V 4 bases short and J 1 base short, with 16 bases between. CDR3 length: 15 amino acids. Here the CDR3 DNA reads TGCAGCGTTGTGTCCCCGAGAGGGGGCCAAGAGACCCAGTACTTC. As protein: CSVVSPRGGQETQYF.

The chain has TRBV4-1 and TRBJ2-5; the D gene could be TRBD1 or TRBD2 (5 bases each). V shed 3 bases and J shed 1 base, with 18 bases lying between them. CDR1 is MGHRA and CDR2 is YSYEKL in the germline V gene. This CDR3 comprises 17 residues. CDR3 region: CASSHLGRKSSQETQYF. The CDR3 nucleotides are TGCGCCAGCAGCCACCTGGGACGGAAAAGTTCCCAAGAGACCCAGTACTTC.

The chain recombines TRBV7-3 with TRBJ2-2; 7 bases are shared with TRBD2. The CDR3 contains 14 residues. V lost 3 bases and J lost 5; bases outside the gene matches: 3. Germline lookup yields CDR1 SGHTA and CDR2 FQGTGA. The CDR3 reads CASSFQGGTGELFF. The CDR3 nucleotides are TGTGCCAGCAGCTTTCAGGGAGGGACCGGGGAGCTGTTTTTT.

The J gene is TRBJ1-5, the V gene TRBV18; perhaps TRBD1 as D (6 bases). V was pared by 3 bases and J by 0 bases, with 12 bases between. Germline-derived CDR1 and CDR2 are KGHSH and LQKENI. This CDR3 spans 16 amino acids. The CDR3 DNA is TGTGCCAGCTCACCTTCGACAGGAAATAGCAATCAGCCCCAGCATTTT. Its protein is CASSPSTGNSNQPQHF.

J is TRBJ2-3 and V is TRBV10-3; 10 bases match TRBD2. The junction had 7 bases not matched to a gene; V was cut back by 3 bases and J by 1 base. This CDR3 contains 17 residues. The germline V gene has CDR1 ENHRY and CDR2 SYGVKD. CDR3 DNA: TGTGCCATCAGTGATGGTGGGCTAGCGGGGGGCACAGATACGCAGTATTTT. This sequence encodes CAISDGGLAGGTDTQYF.

The rearrangement joins TRBV4-1 to TRBJ2-1; the D gene is possibly TRBD2 (7 bases). In germline, CDR1 is MGHRA, CDR2 YSYEKL. The CDR3 spans 16 residues. V lost 2 bases and J 3 bases, leaving 14 bases between the germline ends. CDR3 protein: CASSQWGGAVYNEQFF. The CDR3 region has the DNA TGCGCCAGCAGCCAATGGGGGGGGGCGGTCTACAATGAGCAGTTCTTC.

The chain carries TRBV10-2 and TRBJ2-7; D possibly corresponds to TRBD2 (5 bases). Trimming cost V 7 bases and J 4 bases, with 11 bases left between them. This CDR3 region has 12 residues. The germline V gene encodes CDR1 WSHSY and CDR2 SAAADI. In DNA form, the CDR3 reads TGCGCCAGCACCAATCGGAGGTACGAGCAGTACTTC. Translated: CASTNRRYEQYF.

The chain links TRBV20-1 to TRBJ1-2, with D unclear. V was trimmed by 3 bases and J by 2 bases, leaving 13 bases between them. CDR1 DFQATT and CDR2 SNEGSKA come from the germline V gene (reference sequence). The CDR3 runs to 14 residues. The CDR3 spells CSARPPGGNYGYTF. The CDR3 nucleotides are TGCAGTGCTAGGCCGCCAGGAGGAAACTATGGCTACACCTTC.